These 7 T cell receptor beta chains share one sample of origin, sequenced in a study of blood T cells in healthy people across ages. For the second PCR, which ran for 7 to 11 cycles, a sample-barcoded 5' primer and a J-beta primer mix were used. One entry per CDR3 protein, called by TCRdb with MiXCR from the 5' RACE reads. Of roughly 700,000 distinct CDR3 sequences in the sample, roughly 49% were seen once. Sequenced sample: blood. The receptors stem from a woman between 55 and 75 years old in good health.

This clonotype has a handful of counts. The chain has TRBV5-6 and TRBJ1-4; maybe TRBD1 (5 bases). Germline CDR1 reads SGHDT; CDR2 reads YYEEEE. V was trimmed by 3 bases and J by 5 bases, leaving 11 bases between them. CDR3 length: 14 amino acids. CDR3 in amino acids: CASSWTGTNEKLFF. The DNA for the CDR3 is TGTGCCAGCAGCTGGACCGGGACGAATGAAAAACTGTTTTTT. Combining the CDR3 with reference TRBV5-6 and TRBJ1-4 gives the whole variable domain DAGVTQSPTHLIKTRGQQVTLRCSPKSGHDTVSWYQQALGQGPQFIFQYYEEEERQRGNFPDRFSGHQFPNYSSELNVNALLLGDSALYLCASSWTGTNEKLFFGSGTQLSVL.

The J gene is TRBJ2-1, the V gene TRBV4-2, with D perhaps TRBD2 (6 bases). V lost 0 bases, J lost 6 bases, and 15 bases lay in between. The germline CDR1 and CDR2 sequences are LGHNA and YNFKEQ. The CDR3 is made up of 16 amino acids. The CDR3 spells CASSQDTAGLFNEQFF. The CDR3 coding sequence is TGTGCCAGCAGCCAAGATACAGCGGGTCTCTTCAATGAGCAGTTCTTC.

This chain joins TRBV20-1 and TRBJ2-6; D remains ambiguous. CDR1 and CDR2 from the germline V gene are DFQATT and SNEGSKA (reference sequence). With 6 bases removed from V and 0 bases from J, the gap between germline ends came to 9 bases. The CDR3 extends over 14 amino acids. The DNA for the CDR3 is TGCAGTGCAACAGAAGACTCTGGGGCCAACGTCCTGACTTTC. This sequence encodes CSATEDSGANVLTF.

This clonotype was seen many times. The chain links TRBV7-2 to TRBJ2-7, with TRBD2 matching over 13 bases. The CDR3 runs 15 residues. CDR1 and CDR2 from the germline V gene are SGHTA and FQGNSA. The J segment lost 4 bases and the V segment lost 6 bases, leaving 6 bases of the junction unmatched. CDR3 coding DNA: TGTGCCAGCAGTAGGACTAGCGGGAGTTCGTACGAGCAGTACTTC. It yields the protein CASSRTSGSSYEQYF.

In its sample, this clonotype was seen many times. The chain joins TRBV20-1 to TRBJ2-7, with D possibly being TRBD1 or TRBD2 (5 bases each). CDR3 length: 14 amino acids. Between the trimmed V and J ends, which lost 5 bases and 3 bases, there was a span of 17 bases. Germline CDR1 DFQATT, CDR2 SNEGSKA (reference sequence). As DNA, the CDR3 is TGCAGTGCTCGGGACGGTAGCCCCGGCTACGAGCAGTACTTC. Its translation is CSARDGSPGYEQYF.

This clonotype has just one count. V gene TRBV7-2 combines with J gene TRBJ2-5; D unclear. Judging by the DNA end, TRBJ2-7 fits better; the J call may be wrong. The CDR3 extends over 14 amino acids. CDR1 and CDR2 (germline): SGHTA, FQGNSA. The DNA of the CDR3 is TGTGCCAGCAGCCAACTCAGGAATAGCTACGAGCAGTACTTC. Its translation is CASSQLRNSYEQYF.

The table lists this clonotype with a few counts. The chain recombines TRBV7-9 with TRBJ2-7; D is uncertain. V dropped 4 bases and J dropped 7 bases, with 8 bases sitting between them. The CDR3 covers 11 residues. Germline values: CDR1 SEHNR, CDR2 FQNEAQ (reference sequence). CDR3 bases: TGTGCCAGCAGCTCGCGCGCTGAGCAGTACTTC. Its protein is CASSSRAEQYF.